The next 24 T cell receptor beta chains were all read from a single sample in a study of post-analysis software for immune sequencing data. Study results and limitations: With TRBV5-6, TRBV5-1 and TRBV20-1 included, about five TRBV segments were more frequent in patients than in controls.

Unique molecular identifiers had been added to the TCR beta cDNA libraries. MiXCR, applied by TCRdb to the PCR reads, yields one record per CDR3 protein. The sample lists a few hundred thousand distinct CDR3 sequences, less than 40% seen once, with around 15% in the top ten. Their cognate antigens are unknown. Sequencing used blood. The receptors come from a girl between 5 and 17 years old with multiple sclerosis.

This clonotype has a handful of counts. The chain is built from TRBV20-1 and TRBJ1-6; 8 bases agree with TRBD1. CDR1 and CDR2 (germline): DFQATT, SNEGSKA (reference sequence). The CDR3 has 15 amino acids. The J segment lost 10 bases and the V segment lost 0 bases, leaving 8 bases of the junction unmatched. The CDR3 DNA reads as TGCAGTGCTAGAGATCGGACAGGGAGGCGGTCACCCCTCCACTTT. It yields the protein CSARDRTGRRSPLHF.

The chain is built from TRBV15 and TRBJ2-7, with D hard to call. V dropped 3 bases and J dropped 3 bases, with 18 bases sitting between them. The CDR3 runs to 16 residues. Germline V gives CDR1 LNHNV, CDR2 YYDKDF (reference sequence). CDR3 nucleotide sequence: TGTGCCACCAGCAGTATGAGAACGGGCCGCTTCTACGAGCAGTACTTC. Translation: CATSSMRTGRFYEQYF.

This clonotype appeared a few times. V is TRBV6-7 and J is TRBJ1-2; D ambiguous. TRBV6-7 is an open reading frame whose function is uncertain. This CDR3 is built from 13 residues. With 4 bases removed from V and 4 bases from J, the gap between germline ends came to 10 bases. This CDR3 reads CASSCTEPYGYTF. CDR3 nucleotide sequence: TGTGCCAGCAGTTGCACAGAGCCCTATGGCTACACCTTC.

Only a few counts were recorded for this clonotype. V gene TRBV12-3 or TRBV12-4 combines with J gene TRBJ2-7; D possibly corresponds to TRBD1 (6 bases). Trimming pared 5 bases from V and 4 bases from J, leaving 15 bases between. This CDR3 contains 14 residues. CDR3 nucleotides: TGTGCCAGCAGTGCCAACAGGGACCCGTACGAGCAGTACTTC. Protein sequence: CASSANRDPYEQYF.

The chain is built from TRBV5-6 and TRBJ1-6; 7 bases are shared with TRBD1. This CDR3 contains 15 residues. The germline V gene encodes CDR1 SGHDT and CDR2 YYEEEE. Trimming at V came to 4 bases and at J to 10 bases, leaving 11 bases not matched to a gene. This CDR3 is CASSPTGTVGSPLHF. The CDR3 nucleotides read TGTGCCAGCAGCCCCACCGGGACAGTGGGCTCACCCCTCCACTTT.

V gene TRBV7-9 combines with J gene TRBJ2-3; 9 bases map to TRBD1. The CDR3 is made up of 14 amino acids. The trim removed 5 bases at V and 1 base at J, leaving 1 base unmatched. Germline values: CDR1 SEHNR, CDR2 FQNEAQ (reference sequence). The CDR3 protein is CASSHRGRTDTQYF. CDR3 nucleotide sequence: TGTGCCAGCAGCCACAGGGGGCGCACAGATACGCAGTATTTT.

CDR3 region: CASRIYSGVYYGYTF. In DNA form, the CDR3 reads TGTGCCAGCAGGATATATTCAGGCGTCTACTATGGCTACACCTTC. The rearrangement uses TRBV6-5 and TRBJ1-2, with unresolved D. The CDR3 runs to 15 residues. Trimming stripped 6 bases from V and 3 bases from J, with 17 bases between. Germline loops: CDR1 MNHEY, CDR2 SVGAGI.

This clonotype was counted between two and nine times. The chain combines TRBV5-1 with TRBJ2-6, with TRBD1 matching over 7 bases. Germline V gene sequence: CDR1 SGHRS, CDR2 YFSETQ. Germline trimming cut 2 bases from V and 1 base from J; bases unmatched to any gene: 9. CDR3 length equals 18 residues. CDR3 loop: CASSFRTGLVSGANVLTF. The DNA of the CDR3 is TGCGCCAGCAGCTTCCGGACAGGTTTGGTTTCTGGGGCCAACGTCCTGACTTTC.

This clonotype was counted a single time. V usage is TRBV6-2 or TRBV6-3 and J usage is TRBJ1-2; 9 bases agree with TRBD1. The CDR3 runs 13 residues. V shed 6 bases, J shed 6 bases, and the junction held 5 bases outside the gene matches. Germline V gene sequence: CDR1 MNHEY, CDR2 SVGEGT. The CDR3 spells CASRGQGVNGYTF. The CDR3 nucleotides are TGTGCCAGCAGGGGACAGGGTGTGAATGGCTACACCTTC.

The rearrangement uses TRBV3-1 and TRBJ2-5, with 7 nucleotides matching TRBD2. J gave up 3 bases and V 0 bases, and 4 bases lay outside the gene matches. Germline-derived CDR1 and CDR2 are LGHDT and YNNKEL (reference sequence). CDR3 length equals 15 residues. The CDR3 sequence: CASSQELSGEETQYF. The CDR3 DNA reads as TGTGCCAGCAGCCAAGAACTGAGCGGGGAAGAGACCCAGTACTTC.

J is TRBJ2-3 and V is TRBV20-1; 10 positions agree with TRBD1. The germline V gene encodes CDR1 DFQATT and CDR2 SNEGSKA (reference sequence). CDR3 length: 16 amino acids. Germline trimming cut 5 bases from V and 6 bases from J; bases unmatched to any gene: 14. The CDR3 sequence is CSAQPGTGAGMDTQYF. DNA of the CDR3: TGCAGTGCTCAACCCGGGACAGGGGCGGGGATGGATACGCAGTATTTT.

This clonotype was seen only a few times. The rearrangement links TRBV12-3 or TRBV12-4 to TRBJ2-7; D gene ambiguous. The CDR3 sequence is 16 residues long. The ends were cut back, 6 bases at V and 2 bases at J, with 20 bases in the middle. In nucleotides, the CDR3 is TGTGCCAGCAGCCGTATGACGGCAGGTAGAGCCTACGAGCAGTACTTC. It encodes CASSRMTAGRAYEQYF.

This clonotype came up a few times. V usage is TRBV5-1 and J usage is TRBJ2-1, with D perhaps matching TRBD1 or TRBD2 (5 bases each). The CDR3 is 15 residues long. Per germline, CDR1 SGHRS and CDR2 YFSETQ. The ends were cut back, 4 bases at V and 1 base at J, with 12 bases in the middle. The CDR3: CASSPGTVSYNEQFF. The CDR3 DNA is TGCGCCAGCAGCCCGGGGACGGTATCCTACAATGAGCAGTTCTTC. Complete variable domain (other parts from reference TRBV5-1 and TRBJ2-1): KAGVTQTPRYLIKTRGQQVTLSCSPISGHRSVSWYQQTPGQGLQFLFEYFSETQRNKGNFPGRFSGRQFSNSRSEMNVSTLELGDSALYLCASSPGTVSYNEQFFGPGTRLTVL.

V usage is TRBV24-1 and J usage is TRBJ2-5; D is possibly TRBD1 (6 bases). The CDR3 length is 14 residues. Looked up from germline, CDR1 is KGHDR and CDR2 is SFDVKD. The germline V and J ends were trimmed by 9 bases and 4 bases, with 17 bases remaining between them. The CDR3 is CATQGDRKRETQYF. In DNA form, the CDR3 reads TGTGCCACCCAGGGTGACAGGAAGCGAGAGACCCAGTACTTC.

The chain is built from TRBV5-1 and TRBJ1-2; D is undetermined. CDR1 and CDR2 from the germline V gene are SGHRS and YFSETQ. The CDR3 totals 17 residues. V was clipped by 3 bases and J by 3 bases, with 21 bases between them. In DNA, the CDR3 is TGCGCCAGCAGCTGGAACCCGGCGGGCGGGGATTACTATGGCTACACCTTC. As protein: CASSWNPAGGDYYGYTF.

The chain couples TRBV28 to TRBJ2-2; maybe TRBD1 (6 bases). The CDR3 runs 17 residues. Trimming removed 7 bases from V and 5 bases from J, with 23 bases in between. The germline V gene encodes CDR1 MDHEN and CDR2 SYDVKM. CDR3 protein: CASKPSSGARQTGELFF. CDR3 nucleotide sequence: TGTGCCAGCAAGCCATCTTCAGGGGCGCGTCAGACCGGGGAGCTGTTTTTT.

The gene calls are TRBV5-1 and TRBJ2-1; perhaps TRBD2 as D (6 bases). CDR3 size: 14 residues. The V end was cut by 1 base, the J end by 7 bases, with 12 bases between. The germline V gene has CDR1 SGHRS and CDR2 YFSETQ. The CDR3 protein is CASSLCREENEQFF. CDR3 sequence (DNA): TGCGCCAGCAGCTTGTGTAGGGAGGAGAATGAGCAGTTCTTC.

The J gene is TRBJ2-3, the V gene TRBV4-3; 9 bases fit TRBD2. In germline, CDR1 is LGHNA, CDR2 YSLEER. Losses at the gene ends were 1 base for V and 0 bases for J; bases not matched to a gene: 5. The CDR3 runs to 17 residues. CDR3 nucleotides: TGCGCCAGCAGCCAAGGGCTAGCGGGGAGGAGCACAGATACGCAGTATTTT. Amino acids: CASSQGLAGRSTDTQYF.

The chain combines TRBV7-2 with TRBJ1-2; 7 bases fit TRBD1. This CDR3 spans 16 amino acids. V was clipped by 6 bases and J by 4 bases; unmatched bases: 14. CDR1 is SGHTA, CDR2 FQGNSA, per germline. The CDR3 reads CASSRQRTGLGYGYTF. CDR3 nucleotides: TGTGCCAGCAGTCGCCAGAGGACAGGCCTGGGCTATGGCTACACCTTC.

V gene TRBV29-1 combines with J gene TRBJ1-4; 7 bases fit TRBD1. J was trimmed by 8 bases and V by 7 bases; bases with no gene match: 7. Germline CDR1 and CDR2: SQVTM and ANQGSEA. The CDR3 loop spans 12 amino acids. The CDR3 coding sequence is TGCAGCGCGACAGGGATAGGGGAAAAACTGTTTTTT. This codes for CSATGIGEKLFF.

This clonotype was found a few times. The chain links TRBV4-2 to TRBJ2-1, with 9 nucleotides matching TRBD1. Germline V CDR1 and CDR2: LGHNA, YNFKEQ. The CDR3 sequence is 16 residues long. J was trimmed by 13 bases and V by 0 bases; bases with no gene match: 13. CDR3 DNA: TGTGCCAGCAGCCAAGATGGGAGGGGACAGGGCGATACCCAGTTCTTC. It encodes CASSQDGRGQGDTQFF.

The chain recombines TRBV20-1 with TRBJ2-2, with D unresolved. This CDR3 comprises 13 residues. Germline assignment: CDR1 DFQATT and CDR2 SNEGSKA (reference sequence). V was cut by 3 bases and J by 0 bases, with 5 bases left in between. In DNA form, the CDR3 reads TGCAGTGCTAGCCACACGAACACCGGGGAGCTGTTTTTT. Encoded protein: CSASHTNTGELFF.

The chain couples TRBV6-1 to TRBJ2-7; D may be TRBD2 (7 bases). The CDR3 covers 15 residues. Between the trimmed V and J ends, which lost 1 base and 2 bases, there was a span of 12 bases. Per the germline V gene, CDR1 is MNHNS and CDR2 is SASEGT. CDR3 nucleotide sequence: TGTGCCAGCAGTGAAGAGGGGGGGGGCCCCTACGAGCAGTACTTC. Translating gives CASSEEGGGPYEQYF.

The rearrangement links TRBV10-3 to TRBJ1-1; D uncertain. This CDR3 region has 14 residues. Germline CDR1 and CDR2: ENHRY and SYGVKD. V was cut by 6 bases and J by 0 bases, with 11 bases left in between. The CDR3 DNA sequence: TGTGCCATCAGCCTACATGGACTGAACACTGAAGCTTTCTTT. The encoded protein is CAISLHGLNTEAFF.